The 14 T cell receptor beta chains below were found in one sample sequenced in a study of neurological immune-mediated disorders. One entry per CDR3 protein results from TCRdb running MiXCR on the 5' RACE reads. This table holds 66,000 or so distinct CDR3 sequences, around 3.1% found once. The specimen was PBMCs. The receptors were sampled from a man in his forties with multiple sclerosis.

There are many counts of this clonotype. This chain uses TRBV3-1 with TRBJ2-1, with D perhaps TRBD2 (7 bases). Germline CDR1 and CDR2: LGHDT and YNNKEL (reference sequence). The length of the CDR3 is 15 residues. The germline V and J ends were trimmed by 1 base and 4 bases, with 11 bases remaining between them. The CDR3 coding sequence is TGTGCCAGCAGCCAAGTCCGGGGGGCGTACAATGAGCAGTTCTTC. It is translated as CASSQVRGAYNEQFF.

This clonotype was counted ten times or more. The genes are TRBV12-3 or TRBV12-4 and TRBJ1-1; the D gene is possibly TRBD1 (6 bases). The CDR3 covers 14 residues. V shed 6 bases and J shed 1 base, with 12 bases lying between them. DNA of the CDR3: TGTGCCAGCAGCATTACAGGGCGGAACACTGAAGCTTTCTTT. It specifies CASSITGRNTEAFF.

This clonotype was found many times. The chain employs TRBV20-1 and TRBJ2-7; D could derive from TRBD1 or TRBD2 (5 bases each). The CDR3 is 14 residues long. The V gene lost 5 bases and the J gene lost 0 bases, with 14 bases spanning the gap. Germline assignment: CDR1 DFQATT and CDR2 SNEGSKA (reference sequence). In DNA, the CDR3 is TGCAGTGCTTGCCGGGACGAAAGCTCCTACGAGCAGTACTTC. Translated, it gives CSACRDESSYEQYF.

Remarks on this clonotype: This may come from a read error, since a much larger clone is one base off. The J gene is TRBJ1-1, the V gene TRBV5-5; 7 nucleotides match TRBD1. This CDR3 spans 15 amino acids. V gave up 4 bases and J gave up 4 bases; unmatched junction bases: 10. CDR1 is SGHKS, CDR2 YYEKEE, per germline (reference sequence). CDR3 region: CASSQTGKGGTEAFF. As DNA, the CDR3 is TGTGCCAGCAGCCAGACAGGGAAGGGGGGCACTGAAGCTTTCTTT. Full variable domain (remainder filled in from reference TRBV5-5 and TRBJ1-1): DAGVTQSPTHLIKTRGQQVTLRCSPISGHKSVSWYQQVLGQGPQFIFQYYEKEERGRGNFPDRFSARQFPNYSSELNVNALLLGDSALYLCASSQTGKGGTEAFFGQGTRLTVV.

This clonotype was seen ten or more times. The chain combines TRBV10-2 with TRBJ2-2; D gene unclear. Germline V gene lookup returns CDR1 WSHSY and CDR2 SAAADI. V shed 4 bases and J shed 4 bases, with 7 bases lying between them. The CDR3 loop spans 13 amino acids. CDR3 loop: CASSVGFTGELFF. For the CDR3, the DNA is TGCGCCAGCAGTGTCGGATTCACCGGGGAGCTGTTTTTT.

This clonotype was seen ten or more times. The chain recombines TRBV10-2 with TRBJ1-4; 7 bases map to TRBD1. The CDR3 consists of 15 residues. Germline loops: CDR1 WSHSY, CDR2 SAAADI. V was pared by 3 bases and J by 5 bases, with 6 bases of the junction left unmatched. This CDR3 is CASSDRTGGNEKLFF. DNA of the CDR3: TGCGCCAGCAGTGACCGGACAGGCGGCAATGAAAAACTGTTTTTT.

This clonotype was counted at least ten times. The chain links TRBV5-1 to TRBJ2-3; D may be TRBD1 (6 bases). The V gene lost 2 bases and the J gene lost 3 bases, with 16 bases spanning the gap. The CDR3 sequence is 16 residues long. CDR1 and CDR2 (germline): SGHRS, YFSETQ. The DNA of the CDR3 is TGCGCCAGCAGCTTTCCTTACAGGGCTGCGACAGATACGCAGTATTTT. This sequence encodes CASSFPYRAATDTQYF.

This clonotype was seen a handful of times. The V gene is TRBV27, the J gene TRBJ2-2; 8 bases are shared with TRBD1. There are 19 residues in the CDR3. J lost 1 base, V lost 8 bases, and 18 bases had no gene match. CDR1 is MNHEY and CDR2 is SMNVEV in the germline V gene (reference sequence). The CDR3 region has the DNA TGTGCCAGCTCGTTCCGGGGCATAGTCAGGGGGCTGAACACCGGGGAGCTGTTTTTT. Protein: CASSFRGIVRGLNTGELFF.

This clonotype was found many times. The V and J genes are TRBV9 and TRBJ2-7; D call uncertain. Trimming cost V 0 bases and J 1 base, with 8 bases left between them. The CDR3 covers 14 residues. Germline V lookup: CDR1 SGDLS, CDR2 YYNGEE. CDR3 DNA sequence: TGTGCCAGCAGCGTAGGGAAGGCGTCCTACGAGCAGTACTTC. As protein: CASSVGKASYEQYF. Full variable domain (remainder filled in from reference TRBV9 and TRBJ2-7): DSGVTQTPKHLITATGQRVTLRCSPRSGDLSVYWYQQSLDQGLQFLIQYYNGEERAKGNILERFSAQQFPDLHSELNLSSLELGDSALYFCASSVGKASYEQYFGPGTRLTVT.

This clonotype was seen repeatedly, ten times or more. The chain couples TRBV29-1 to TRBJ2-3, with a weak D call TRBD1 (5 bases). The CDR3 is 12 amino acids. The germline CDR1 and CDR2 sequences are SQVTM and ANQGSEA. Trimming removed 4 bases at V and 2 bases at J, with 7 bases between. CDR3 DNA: TGCAGCGTTGGGGGCAACACAGATACGCAGTATTTT. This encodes CSVGGNTDTQYF.

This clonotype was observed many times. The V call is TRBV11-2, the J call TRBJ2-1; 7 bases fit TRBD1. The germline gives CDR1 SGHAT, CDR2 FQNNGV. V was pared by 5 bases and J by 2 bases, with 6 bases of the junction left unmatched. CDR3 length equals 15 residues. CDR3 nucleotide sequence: TGTGCCAGCAGCATTTACAGGGGCGCCTACAATGAGCAGTTCTTC. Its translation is CASSIYRGAYNEQFF.

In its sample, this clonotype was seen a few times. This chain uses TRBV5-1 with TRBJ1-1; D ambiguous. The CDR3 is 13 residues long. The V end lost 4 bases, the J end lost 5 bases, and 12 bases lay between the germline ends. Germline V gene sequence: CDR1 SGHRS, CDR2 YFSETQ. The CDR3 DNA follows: TGCGCCAGCAGCATGGACGGTGGGACTGAAGCTTTCTTT. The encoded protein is CASSMDGGTEAFF.

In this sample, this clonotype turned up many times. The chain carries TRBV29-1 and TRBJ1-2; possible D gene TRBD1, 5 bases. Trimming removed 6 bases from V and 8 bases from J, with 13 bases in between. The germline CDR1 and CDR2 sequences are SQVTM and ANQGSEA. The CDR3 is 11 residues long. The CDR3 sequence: CSVPRVGGYTF. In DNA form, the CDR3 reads TGCAGCGTCCCCAGGGTTGGCGGCTACACCTTC.

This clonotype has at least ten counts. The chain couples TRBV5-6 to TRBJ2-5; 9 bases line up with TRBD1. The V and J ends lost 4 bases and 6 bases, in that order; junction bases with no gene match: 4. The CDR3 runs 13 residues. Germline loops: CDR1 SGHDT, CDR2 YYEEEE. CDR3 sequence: CASSPGTGQTQYF. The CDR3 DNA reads TGTGCCAGCAGCCCCGGGACAGGGCAGACCCAGTACTTC.